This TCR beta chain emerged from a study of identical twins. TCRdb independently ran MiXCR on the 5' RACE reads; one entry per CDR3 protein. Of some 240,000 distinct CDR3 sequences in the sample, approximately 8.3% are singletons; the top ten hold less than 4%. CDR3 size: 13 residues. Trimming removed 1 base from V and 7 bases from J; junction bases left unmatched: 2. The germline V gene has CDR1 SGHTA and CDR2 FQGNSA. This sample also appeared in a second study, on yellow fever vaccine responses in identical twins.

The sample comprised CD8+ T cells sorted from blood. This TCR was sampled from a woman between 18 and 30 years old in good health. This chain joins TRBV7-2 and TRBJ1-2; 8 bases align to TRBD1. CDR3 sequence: CASSLVTGGGYTF. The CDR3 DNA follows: TGTGCCAGCAGCTTAGTCACAGGGGGTGGCTACACCTTC.